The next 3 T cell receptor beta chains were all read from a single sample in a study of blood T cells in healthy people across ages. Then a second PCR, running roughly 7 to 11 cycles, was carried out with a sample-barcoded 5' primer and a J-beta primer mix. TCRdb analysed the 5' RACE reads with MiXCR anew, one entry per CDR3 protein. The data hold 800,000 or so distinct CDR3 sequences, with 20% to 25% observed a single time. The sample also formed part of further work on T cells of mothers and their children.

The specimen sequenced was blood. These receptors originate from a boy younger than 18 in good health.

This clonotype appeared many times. The CDR3 region is CASSGQGQGGQETQYF. The DNA of the CDR3 is TGTGCCAGCAGTGGACAGGGACAGGGTGGTCAAGAGACCCAGTACTTC. The chain combines TRBV25-1 with TRBJ2-5; 9 bases align to TRBD1. CDR3 size: 16 residues. Trimming cost V 4 bases and J 2 bases; bases outside gene matches: 8. CDR1 is MGHDK and CDR2 is SYGVNS in the germline V gene.

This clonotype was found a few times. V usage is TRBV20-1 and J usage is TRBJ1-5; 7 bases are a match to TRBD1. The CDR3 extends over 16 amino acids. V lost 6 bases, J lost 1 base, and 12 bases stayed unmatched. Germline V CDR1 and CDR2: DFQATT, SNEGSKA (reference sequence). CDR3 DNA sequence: TGCAGTGCGGATTCGGGACAGACGCTAAGCAATCAGCCCCAGCATTTT. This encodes CSADSGQTLSNQPQHF.

The CDR3 protein is CSAPRDTAYEQYF. Here the CDR3 DNA reads TGCAGTGCCCCCCGGGACACAGCCTACGAGCAGTACTTC. The J gene is TRBJ2-7, the V gene TRBV20-1; a weak D match, TRBD1 (6 bases). From germline, CDR1 is DFQATT and CDR2 SNEGSKA (reference sequence). V was clipped by 6 bases and J by 2 bases, with 14 bases between them. The CDR3 consists of 13 residues.